Listed below are T cell receptor beta chains from one sample, sequenced in a study of Ad26.COV2.S vaccination and SARS-CoV-2 variants. Generated by immunoSEQ multiplex PCR, the TCRdb table keeps only in-frame clones and is missing some. The data contain 300,000 to 400,000 clones, 88% of them singletons. The specimen was peripheral blood, collected in a trial of Ad26.COV2.S vaccine versus placebo. Receptors originate from a person between 18 and 60 years old who received the Ad26.COV2.S COVID-19 vaccine or a placebo. The CDR3 runs from the conserved cysteine through the conserved F or W. The D gene is left open where the match is weak. For some rows the clone size is stated as once, few or many, or as a class when expanded; others skip it.

CDR3 protein,CDR3 DNA,J gene,CDR3 length,clone size,D gene,V gene
CSVETIRQGVRPIGQYF,TGCAGCGTTGAAACCATTAGACAGGGGGTGCGACCTATCGGGCAGTACTTC,TRBJ2-7,17,.,TRBD1,TRBV29-1
CASSSLASEQFF,TGTGCCAGCAGTTCCCTAGCGAGTGAGCAGTTCTTC,TRBJ2-1,12,.,.,TRBV27
CASRRDVPSGYTF,TGTGCCAGCAGACGAGACGTCCCGTCAGGCTACACCTTC,TRBJ1-2,13,.,.,TRBV7-9
CASSRSRATGELFF,TGTGCCAGCTCACGATCCCGCGCCACCGGGGAGCTGTTTTTT,TRBJ2-2,14,.,.,TRBV18
CASSYGTSGRSPYEQYF,TGTGCCAGCAGTTACGGGACTAGCGGGAGGTCGCCCTACGAGCAGTACTTC,TRBJ2-7,17,.,TRBD2,TRBV6-2/TRBV6-3
CASSLEGVSYGYTF,TGTGCCAGCAGCTTGGAGGGGGTTAGCTATGGCTACACCTTC,TRBJ1-2,14,.,.,TRBV5-4
CASSGENNSPLHF,TGCGCCAGCAGTGGAGAGAATAATTCACCCCTCCACTTT,TRBJ1-6,13,.,.,TRBV5-1
CASSQKDGEAFF,TGCGCCAGCAGCCAGAAGGACGGTGAAGCTTTCTTT,TRBJ1-1,12,many,.,TRBV4-3
CAWTAGSTGTSDEQFF,TGTGCCTGGACAGCAGGGTCGACCGGGACTAGCGATGAGCAGTTCTTC,TRBJ2-1,16,.,TRBD2,TRBV30
CATSRDSYEQYF,TGTGCCACCAGCAGAGACTCCTACGAGCAGTACTTC,TRBJ2-7,12,.,.,TRBV15
CASSQAVSSYEQYF,TGCGCCAGCAGCCAAGCCGTCAGTTCCTACGAGCAGTACTTC,TRBJ2-7,14,.,.,TRBV4-1
CAWRGRANTEAFF,TGTGCCTGGAGGGGGAGGGCGAACACTGAAGCTTTCTTT,TRBJ1-1,13,.,.,TRBV30
CASSEWGGLTDTQYF,TGTGCCAGCAGTGAATGGGGGGGGCTCACAGATACGCAGTATTTT,TRBJ2-3,15,.,.,TRBV6-1
CASSKQGAGANVLTF,TGTGCCAGTAGTAAACAGGGGGCTGGGGCCAACGTCCTGACTTTC,TRBJ2-6,15,.,TRBD1,TRBV19
CASSQGPTPEKLFF,TGTGCCAGCAGCCAAGGACCTACGCCGGAAAAACTGTTTTTT,TRBJ1-4,14,once,.,TRBV14
CASSQDWGFYEQYF,TGCGCCAGCAGCCAAGATTGGGGGTTCTACGAGCAGTACTTC,TRBJ2-7,14,.,.,TRBV4-1
CASSYLIAGVQYF,TGTGCCAGCAGTTACCTTATAGCAGGAGTCCAGTACTTC,TRBJ2-5,13,.,.,TRBV6-2/TRBV6-3
CASSNLVENTIYF,TGTGCCAGCAGCAACCTCGTAGAGAACACCATATATTTT,TRBJ1-3,13,.,.,TRBV7-2
CASSYIRGNEQFF,TGTGCCAGCAGTTACATCAGGGGCAATGAGCAGTTCTTC,TRBJ2-1,13,.,.,TRBV6-2/TRBV6-3
CASSELWGNTEAFF,TGTGCCAGCAGTGAACTATGGGGGAACACTGAAGCTTTCTTT,TRBJ1-1,14,.,.,TRBV6-1
CASSERPADDYGYTF,TGTGCCAGCAGTGAACGACCCGCCGACGACTATGGCTACACCTTC,TRBJ1-2,15,few,.,TRBV2
CASSLNLGANEKLFF,TGCGCCAGCAGCCTGAACTTGGGGGCTAATGAAAAACTGTTTTTT,TRBJ1-4,15,few,.,TRBV5-1
CASSQDIGTSTDTQYF,TGTGCCAGCAGCCAAGATATTGGGACTAGCACAGATACGCAGTATTTT,TRBJ2-3,16,.,.,TRBV14
CASGRLAKNIQYF,TGTGCCAGCGGGAGACTAGCCAAAAACATTCAGTACTTC,TRBJ2-4,13,.,.,TRBV11-2
CASSQERGGTSNEKLFF,TGTGCCAGCAGCCAAGAGCGGGGTGGGACAAGTAATGAAAAACTGTTTTTT,TRBJ1-4,17,.,.,TRBV4-2
CASSPGTVHTEAFF,TGTGCCAGCAGCCCCGGGACAGTCCACACTGAAGCTTTCTTT,TRBJ1-1,14,.,TRBD1,TRBV9
CASSLARSSYEQYF,TGCGCCAGCAGCTTGGCGAGGAGCTCCTACGAGCAGTACTTC,TRBJ2-7,14,once,.,TRBV5-1
CASSLLGGRSAEQYF,TGCGCCAGCAGCTTGTTAGGGGGTCGATCAGCCGAGCAGTACTTC,TRBJ2-7,15,.,.,TRBV5-1
CASSQEGGNYYEQYF,TGTGCCAGCAGCCAAGAGGGCGGGAACTACTACGAGCAGTACTTC,TRBJ2-7,15,.,.,TRBV4-2
CAISDQGFNEKLFF,TGTGCCATCAGTGACCAGGGGTTCAATGAAAAACTGTTTTTT,TRBJ1-4,14,.,.,TRBV10-3
CASLPVGTYSEQFF,TGTGCCAGTTTACCGGTGGGGACTTACAGTGAGCAGTTCTTC,TRBJ2-1,14,once,.,TRBV19
CASSFLGASYGELFF,TGTGCCAGCAGCTTTTTGGGCGCTTCTTACGGGGAGCTGTTTTTT,TRBJ2-2,15,.,.,TRBV7-2
CASSETSLGGELFF,TGTGCCAGCAGCGAAACATCGCTAGGCGGGGAGCTGTTTTTT,TRBJ2-2,14,.,.,TRBV9
CSVELGGLGDTQYF,TGCAGCGTTGAACTGGGGGGCTTAGGGGATACGCAGTATTTT,TRBJ2-3,14,.,.,TRBV29-1
CASRPGTGNQPQHF,TGTGCCAGCAGACCTGGGACAGGGAATCAGCCCCAGCATTTT,TRBJ1-5,14,.,TRBD1,TRBV27
CASSVASEGVLHTGELFF,TGTGCCAGCAGCGTAGCGTCCGAGGGTGTTCTCCACACCGGGGAGCTGTTTTTT,TRBJ2-2,18,.,.,TRBV9
CASSGGHSTDTQYF,TGTGCCAGCAGCGGGGGGCACAGCACAGATACGCAGTATTTT,TRBJ2-3,14,.,.,TRBV7-3
CASSLSSGALLFEAFF,TGTGCCAGCAGTTTATCATCAGGGGCCCTTTTATTTGAAGCTTTCTTT,TRBJ1-1,16,.,.,TRBV28
CASSLMGPSSYHEKNGYTF,TGTGCCAGCAGCTTAATGGGCCCCAGCTCCTATCACGAAAAAAATGGCTACACCTTC,TRBJ1-2,19,.,.,TRBV7-3
CASSELSGNQPQHF,TGTGCCAGCAGTGAATTAAGTGGCAATCAGCCCCAGCATTTT,TRBJ1-5,14,.,.,TRBV2
CASSPPGTASTDTQYF,TGCGCCAGCAGCCCGCCGGGGACAGCTAGCACAGATACGCAGTATTTT,TRBJ2-3,16,once,TRBD1,TRBV5-1
CATSKDPTPNYGYTF,TGTGCCACCAGCAAAGATCCCACACCTAACTATGGCTACACCTTC,TRBJ1-2,15,.,.,TRBV15
CASSPGPTNTGELFF,TGTGCCAGCAGCCCTGGTCCTACGAACACCGGGGAGCTGTTTTTT,TRBJ2-2,15,.,.,TRBV7-9
CASSPDRVSDEQYF,TGTGCCAGCAGCCCCGACAGGGTGTCGGACGAGCAGTACTTC,TRBJ2-7,14,.,TRBD1,TRBV11-2
CATSRGLAGVADTQYF,TGTGCCACCAGCAGGGGACTAGCGGGAGTAGCAGATACGCAGTATTTT,TRBJ2-3,16,.,TRBD2,TRBV15
CASRSGQGGYNEQFF,TGTGCCAGCAGGAGCGGACAGGGGGGTTACAATGAGCAGTTCTTC,TRBJ2-1,15,.,TRBD1,TRBV6-6
CASSIVDRTSEPLHF,TGTGCCAGTAGTATAGTAGACAGGACCTCAGAGCCCCTCCACTTT,TRBJ1-6,15,.,.,TRBV19
CASSVLSGETQYF,TGTGCCAGCAGCGTACTCAGTGGCGAGACCCAGTACTTC,TRBJ2-5,13,.,.,TRBV9
CASSQDPTGHGRGGTEAFF,TGTGCCAGCAGCCAAGATCCCACCGGACACGGGAGAGGGGGGACTGAAGCTTTCTTT,TRBJ1-1,19,.,.,TRBV3-1/TRBV3-2